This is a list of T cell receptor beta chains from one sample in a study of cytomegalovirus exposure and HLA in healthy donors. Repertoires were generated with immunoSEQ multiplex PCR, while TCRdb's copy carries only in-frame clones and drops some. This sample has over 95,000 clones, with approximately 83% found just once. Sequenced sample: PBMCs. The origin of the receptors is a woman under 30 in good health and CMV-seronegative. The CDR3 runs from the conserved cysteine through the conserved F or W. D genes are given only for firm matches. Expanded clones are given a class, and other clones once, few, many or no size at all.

cdr3_nt: TGCGCCAGCAGCTTTAACAGGGGAGAGACCCAGTACTTC
cdr3_aa: CASSFNRGETQYF
j_call: TRBJ2-5
v_call: TRBV5-1
d_call: TRBD1
clone_size: few

cdr3_nt: TGTGCCAGCAGGGGGGGACAGGCCTCCGCCGAGCAGTACTTC
cdr3_aa: CASRGGQASAEQYF
j_call: TRBJ2-7
v_call: TRBV28
d_call: TRBD1
clone_size: NA

cdr3_nt: TGTGCCAGCAGCCTTGACCGGGGTGGGAATCCGCCCCAGCATTTT
cdr3_aa: CASSLDRGGNPPQHF
j_call: TRBJ1-5
v_call: TRBV11-2
d_call: NA
clone_size: NA

cdr3_nt: TGTGCCAGCAGCCGTGGAGGGGATCTCTCTGGAAACACCATATATTTT
cdr3_aa: CASSRGGDLSGNTIYF
j_call: TRBJ1-3
v_call: TRBV7-2
d_call: NA
clone_size: NA

cdr3_nt: TGTGCCAGTAGTTGGGGACACCGCAATGAGCAGTTCTTC
cdr3_aa: CASSWGHRNEQFF
j_call: TRBJ2-1
v_call: TRBV19
d_call: NA
clone_size: few

cdr3_nt: TGTGCCAGCAGTTTGATACACCCGAACACTGAAGCTTTCTTT
cdr3_aa: CASSLIHPNTEAFF
j_call: TRBJ1-1
v_call: TRBV27
d_call: NA
clone_size: once

cdr3_nt: TGCGCCAGCAAGAAAGGGACTAGCGGTTCCTACACAGATACGCAGTATTTT
cdr3_aa: CASKKGTSGSYTDTQYF
j_call: TRBJ2-3
v_call: TRBV10-2
d_call: TRBD2
clone_size: NA

cdr3_nt: TGTGCCAGCAGTGGAACGGGGGAAGGGAACATTCAGTACTTC
cdr3_aa: CASSGTGEGNIQYF
j_call: TRBJ2-4
v_call: TRBV6-1
d_call: NA
clone_size: NA

cdr3_nt: TGTGCCAGCAGCTTGGCCAGGGAGGCGAACACTGAAGCTTTCTTT
cdr3_aa: CASSLAREANTEAFF
j_call: TRBJ1-1
v_call: TRBV5-4
d_call: NA
clone_size: few

cdr3_nt: TGTGCCAGCAGTCAATTCAGGGGGCACAATCAGCCCCAGCATTTT
cdr3_aa: CASSQFRGHNQPQHF
j_call: TRBJ1-5
v_call: TRBV6-6
d_call: TRBD1
clone_size: NA

cdr3_nt: TGTGCCAGCAGCCAAGGTGACAGCGGGAGTAACATTCAGTACTTC
cdr3_aa: CASSQGDSGSNIQYF
j_call: TRBJ2-4
v_call: TRBV4-2
d_call: TRBD2
clone_size: few

cdr3_nt: TGCAGCGTTGCCGAGACAGACAAAAACATTCAGTACTTC
cdr3_aa: CSVAETDKNIQYF
j_call: TRBJ2-4
v_call: TRBV29-1
d_call: NA
clone_size: NA

cdr3_nt: TGCAGCGTTGTACGCCTAGCGGGAGGGTGGGGGACCCAGTACTTC
cdr3_aa: CSVVRLAGGWGTQYF
j_call: TRBJ2-5
v_call: TRBV29-1
d_call: TRBD2
clone_size: NA

cdr3_nt: TGTGCCAGCAGCTTAGGACAGCAAAACATTCAGTACTTC
cdr3_aa: CASSLGQQNIQYF
j_call: TRBJ2-4
v_call: TRBV7-2
d_call: NA
clone_size: NA

cdr3_nt: TGTGCCAGCAGTGACTCCGGGACTAGCGGGAGCAATGAGCAGTTCTTC
cdr3_aa: CASSDSGTSGSNEQFF
j_call: TRBJ2-1
v_call: TRBV6-4
d_call: TRBD2
clone_size: few

cdr3_nt: TGTGCCAGCAGCCAGGGACTAGCGGGGGGGGATGAGCAGTTCTTC
cdr3_aa: CASSQGLAGGDEQFF
j_call: TRBJ2-1
v_call: TRBV13
d_call: TRBD2
clone_size: NA

cdr3_nt: TGTGCCAGCAGCCTCTGGGGGCATAAACCACTACATGCGAACACCGGGGAGCTGTTTTTT
cdr3_aa: CASSLWGHKPLHANTGELFF
j_call: TRBJ2-2
v_call: TRBV28
d_call: NA
clone_size: NA

cdr3_nt: TGCGCCAGCAGCCGGGGACTAGCGGCGTCCTACGAGCAGTACTTC
cdr3_aa: CASSRGLAASYEQYF
j_call: TRBJ2-7
v_call: TRBV5-1
d_call: TRBD2
clone_size: NA

cdr3_nt: TGTGCCAGTAGTATTACAGGGGTGTGGGGGGCCAACGTCCTGACTTTC
cdr3_aa: CASSITGVWGANVLTF
j_call: TRBJ2-6
v_call: TRBV19
d_call: TRBD1
clone_size: NA

cdr3_nt: TGTGCCAGCAGCTTGTCTACTAGCGGGAGGAGCACAGATACGCAGTATTTT
cdr3_aa: CASSLSTSGRSTDTQYF
j_call: TRBJ2-3
v_call: TRBV5-6
d_call: TRBD2
clone_size: NA